The 26 T cell receptor beta chains in this list originate from one sample, sequenced in a study of Graves' ophthalmopathy and Graves' hyperthyroidism (dated by TCRdb to 2016 to 2018). The sequencing machine was an Illumina HiSeq 2000. For repertoire sequencing, TCR beta CDR3 regions were amplified from RNA transcripts. The first round was an RT-PCR using HTBI primers with the Qiagen OneStep RT-PCR kit, and this first round was followed by a second-round multiplex PCR, then size selection and purification. The public reads were quality trimmed at Q25 with fastp and then assembled into clones with MiXCR by TCRdb, keeping productive beta chains. Entries are consolidated by CDR3 protein sequence, retaining the most common genes and DNA. This sample gives 200,000 to 250,000 distinct CDR3 sequences in total; around a fifth of them show up just once. The ten most abundant clones make up roughly 40% of the sample.

The sample comprised peripheral blood. The origin of the receptors is a woman in her forties or fifties with Graves' ophthalmopathy. Donor details come from another sample of the same person, matched by shared clones.

This clonotype has a handful of counts. This could be a read error, since a much larger clone is one nucleotide away. This chain joins TRBV27 and TRBJ1-1, with TRBD1 matching over 11 bases. V trimming: 7 bases; J trimming: 6 bases; junction bases outside the gene matches: 10. CDR1 and CDR2 from the germline V gene are MNHEY and SMNVEV (reference sequence). CDR3 length: 15 amino acids. The CDR3 sequence is CASIEDRGLTAEAFF. The CDR3 DNA follows: TGTGCCAGCATTGAGGACAGGGGGCTAACGGCTGAAGCTTTCTTT.

The sample holds many counts of this clonotype. This chain connects TRBV7-9 to TRBJ2-7, with no clear D. Between the trimmed V and J ends, which lost 4 bases and 6 bases, there was a span of 7 bases. This CDR3 spans 11 amino acids. Germline CDR1 reads SEHNR; CDR2 reads FQNEAQ (reference sequence). This CDR3 reads CASSSLGEQYF. The CDR3 DNA reads TGTGCCAGCAGCTCTCTGGGCGAGCAGTACTTC.

This clonotype was counted ten times or more. The V gene is TRBV4-1, the J gene TRBJ2-7, with 11 bases matching TRBD2. The CDR3 is 16 residues long. Looked up from germline, CDR1 is MGHRA and CDR2 is YSYEKL. Germline trimming cut 4 bases from V and 3 bases from J; bases unmatched to any gene: 8. This CDR3 is CASSPGPGLADYEQYF. In nucleotides, the CDR3 is TGCGCCAGCAGCCCCGGCCCGGGACTAGCGGACTACGAGCAGTACTTC.

This clonotype was detected ten times or more. This chain joins TRBV27 and TRBJ1-5; D remains ambiguous. The germline V gene has CDR1 MNHEY and CDR2 SMNVEV (reference sequence). V shed 8 bases and J shed 7 bases, with 12 bases lying between them. This CDR3 contains 12 residues. The CDR3 is CASGPDRQPQHF. The CDR3 bases are TGTGCCAGCGGACCTGATCGGCAGCCCCAGCATTTT.

Many counts were recorded for this clonotype. The rearrangement uses TRBV28 and TRBJ1-2; 9 bases map to TRBD1. CDR3 length: 15 residues. The germline V gene encodes CDR1 MDHEN and CDR2 SYDVKM. J was trimmed by 4 bases and V by 7 bases; bases with no gene match: 10. The DNA of the CDR3 is TGTGCCAGCATCAGTCCCGGGACAGGGCGCTATGGCTACACCTTC. Encoded protein: CASISPGTGRYGYTF.

This clonotype has only one observation. This chain uses TRBV6-2 or TRBV6-3 with TRBJ2-7; a weak D match, TRBD1 (5 bases). In germline, CDR1 is MNHEY, CDR2 SVGEGT. Trimming took 0 bases from V and 2 from J, leaving 5 bases between them. This CDR3 has 13 amino acids. CDR3 nucleotide sequence: TGTGCCAGCAGTTACTCGGGGCCCTACGAGCAGTACTTC. It encodes CASSYSGPYEQYF.

This clonotype was counted at least ten times. This chain uses TRBV5-6 with TRBJ1-2, with D perhaps TRBD1 (5 bases). From germline, CDR1 is SGHDT and CDR2 YYEEEE. CDR3 length: 14 amino acids. V gave up 5 bases and J gave up 4 bases, with 15 bases separating them. The CDR3, as DNA: TGTGCCAGCAGGCGACAGTTCCTAAGCTATGGCTACACCTTC. Its protein is CASRRQFLSYGYTF.

This clonotype was recorded many times. The CDR3 sequence is CASRHREEGNEQYF. CDR3 nucleotides: TGCGCCAGCAGACACCGGGAGGAGGGTAACGAGCAGTACTTC. This rearrangement joins TRBV10-1 to TRBJ2-7; 7 positions match TRBD2. Germline lookup yields CDR1 WNHNN and CDR2 SYGVQD (reference sequence). V shed 6 bases, J shed 5 bases, and the junction held 10 bases outside the gene matches. This CDR3 is 14 amino acids long.

The table lists this clonotype with many counts. The V and J genes are TRBV19 and TRBJ2-6; D is possibly TRBD2 (5 bases). Looked up from germline, CDR1 is LNHDA and CDR2 is SQIVND (reference sequence). V was trimmed by 3 bases and J by 0 bases, leaving 21 bases between them. CDR3 length: 20 amino acids. The CDR3 spells CASSIGPTRGRYSGANVLTF. The CDR3 bases are TGTGCCAGTAGTATTGGGCCTACTAGAGGTCGTTACTCTGGGGCCAACGTCCTGACTTTC.

This clonotype was observed at least ten times. The chain couples TRBV5-1 to TRBJ2-5, with 7 bases aligning to TRBD1. The V and J ends lost 4 bases and 13 bases, in that order; junction bases with no gene match: 10. The CDR3 loop spans 12 amino acids. Looked up from germline, CDR1 is SGHRS and CDR2 is YFSETQ. Here the CDR3 reads CASSPLTGLRYF. The CDR3 bases are TGCGCCAGCAGCCCACTGACAGGGCTTAGGTACTTC.

This clonotype was picked up many times. V is TRBV12-5 and J is TRBJ1-1; D not certain. V was pared by 0 bases and J by 0 bases, with 11 bases between. The CDR3 has 16 amino acids. Germline V gives CDR1 LGHNT, CDR2 FRNRAP. The CDR3 here is CASGLVSSRVNTEAFF. The DNA of the CDR3 is TGTGCTAGTGGTTTGGTATCTTCGCGGGTGAACACTGAAGCTTTCTTT.

In the case of this clonotype: This sequence may be a read error, since a much larger clone differs from it by one base. The CDR3 coding sequence is TGTGCCAGCGGCGACCCAGGGACAGGGGAAGGCTACACCTTC. Translating it yields CASGDPGTGEGYTF. The V and J genes are TRBV9 and TRBJ1-2; 10 bases line up with TRBD1. With 7 bases clipped from V and 8 bases from J, the junction kept 11 bases outside the gene matches. The CDR3 consists of 14 residues. Germline CDR1 and CDR2: SGDLS and YYNGEE.

This clonotype came up a few times. V usage is TRBV24-1 and J usage is TRBJ1-1; 10 positions match TRBD1. Trimming at V came to 3 bases and at J to 8 bases, leaving 5 bases not matched to a gene. The germline gives CDR1 KGHDR, CDR2 SFDVKD. The CDR3 extends over 14 amino acids. CDR3 nucleotide sequence: TGTGCCACCAGTGATCCGGGACAGGGGACGGAAGCTTTCTTT. Translating gives CATSDPGQGTEAFF.

This clonotype has ten or more counts. J is TRBJ1-1 and V is TRBV3-1, with 9 nucleotides matching TRBD1. Unmatched junction bases numbered 8, after V lost 3 bases and J lost 3 bases. The V gene's germline CDR1 is LGHDT and CDR2 YNNKEL (reference sequence). The length of the CDR3 is 16 residues. DNA of the CDR3: TGTGCCAGCAGCCACGGAAAGGACAGGGGCTACACTGAAGCTTTCTTT. The encoded protein is CASSHGKDRGYTEAFF.

For this clonotype: One end of the junction is discordant with germline, which a read error may explain. The rearrangement links TRBV7-3 to TRBJ2-2, with D perhaps assigned TRBD1 or TRBD2 (5 bases each). The CDR3 loop spans 14 amino acids. The germline CDR1 and CDR2 sequences are SGHTA and FQGTGA. DNA for the CDR3: TGTGTCAGCAGCCCCTCAGGGAGTTCCGGGGAGCTGTTTTTT. As protein: CVSSPSGSSGELFF.

This clonotype was counted a few times. A much larger clone lies one base from this, so it may be a read error. The chain uses TRBV2 and TRBJ2-5, with D possibly matching TRBD2 (6 bases). Germline values: CDR1 SNHLY, CDR2 FYNNEI. The CDR3 is 15 amino acids. Trimming shortened V by 10 bases and J by 5 bases, and 23 bases separated the two germline ends. Here the CDR3 DNA reads TGTGCCAACAGCGGGCGATCGGGTAGAGGGGAGACCCAGTACTTC. Amino acids: CANSGRSGRGETQYF. Combining the CDR3 with reference TRBV2 and TRBJ2-5 gives the whole variable domain EPEVTQTPSHQVTQMGQEVILRCVPISNHLYFYWYRQILGQKVEFLVSFYNNEISEKSEIFDDQFSVERPDGSNFTLKIRSTKLEDSAMYFCANSGRSGRGETQYFGPGTRLLVL.

In this sample, this clonotype turned up many times. The CDR3 sequence is CASSVVPFQETQYF. The DNA for the CDR3 is TGTGCCAGCAGCGTAGTTCCCTTCCAAGAGACCCAGTACTTC. The rearrangement links TRBV9 to TRBJ2-5; D remains unclear. Germline V CDR1 and CDR2: SGDLS, YYNGEE. CDR3 length equals 14 residues. Deletions cut 0 bases from V and 1 base from J, with 7 bases between.

This clonotype was recorded at least ten times. The genes are TRBV18 and TRBJ2-7; D is perhaps TRBD1 (5 bases). This CDR3 is 15 amino acids long. V lost 2 bases and J lost 8, with 19 bases in between. The V gene's germline CDR1 is KGHSH and CDR2 LQKENI. CDR3 nucleotide sequence: TGTGCCAGCTCACCAGGTCAGGGATTTATTACGAAGCAGTACTTC. This gives the protein CASSPGQGFITKQYF.

This clonotype showed up many times. This chain connects TRBV28 to TRBJ1-5, with D maybe TRBD1 (5 bases). The CDR3 has 16 residues. Trimming removed 8 bases at V and 4 bases at J, with 21 bases between. Germline V gives CDR1 MDHEN, CDR2 SYDVKM. The CDR3 bases are TGTGCCAGCCGAAGATTTGGGGACCAAACTAATCAGCCCCAGCATTTT. It translates to CASRRFGDQTNQPQHF.

This clonotype has ten or more counts. This chain links TRBV20-1 with TRBJ1-5, with 9 bases matching TRBD1. The V gene's germline CDR1 is DFQATT and CDR2 SNEGSKA (reference sequence). The CDR3 sequence is 21 residues long. The V and J ends lost 1 base and 1 base, in that order; junction bases with no gene match: 20. CDR3 nucleotide sequence: TGCAGTGCTAGAGGCTCTGTACCCGGGACAGGGAGGTGGGGGAGCAATCAGCCCCAGCATTTT. It yields the protein CSARGSVPGTGRWGSNQPQHF.

This clonotype was counted many times. An end of the junction does not agree with germline; a read error may underlie this. The chain couples TRBV11-2 to TRBJ2-6; D unclear. CDR3 size: 16 residues. CDR1 is SGHAT and CDR2 is FQNNGV in the germline V gene. The CDR3 DNA is TGTGCCAGCAACTTAGGATACCCCTCTGGGGCCAACGTCCTGACTTTC. Amino acids: CASNLGYPSGANVLTF.

The chain is built from TRBV7-2 and TRBJ1-5; possibly TRBD1 for D (6 bases). Germline V CDR1 and CDR2: SGHTA, FQGNSA. The CDR3 extends over 15 amino acids. With 1 base removed from V and 3 bases from J, the gap between germline ends came to 10 bases. In DNA form, the CDR3 reads TGTGCCAGCAGCTTAGTTGGACAGAACAATCAGCCCCAGCATTTT. Residues: CASSLVGQNNQPQHF.

This clonotype was counted many times. The genes are TRBV15 and TRBJ2-5; a weak D match, TRBD2 (6 bases). Trimming stripped 8 bases from V and 5 bases from J, with 15 bases between. Germline loops: CDR1 LNHNV, CDR2 YYDKDF (reference sequence). This CDR3 is 13 amino acids long. DNA for the CDR3: TGTGCCACCGGTCGGGGAGGACTGGAGACCCAGTACTTC. Translating gives CATGRGGLETQYF.

The sample holds many counts of this clonotype. The chain couples TRBV6-5 to TRBJ2-7; possibly TRBD2 for D (5 bases). The CDR3 has 15 amino acids. Trimming left V 0 bases short and J 2 bases short, with 11 bases between. From germline, CDR1 is MNHEY and CDR2 SVGAGI. CDR3 DNA sequence: TGTGCCAGCAGTTACTCGAACGTCGGGGCCTACGAGCAGTACTTC. Its protein product is CASSYSNVGAYEQYF.

In its sample, this clonotype was seen a few times. The chain links TRBV27 to TRBJ1-5; D unresolved. The germline V and J ends were trimmed by 8 bases and 1 base, with 18 bases remaining between them. Germline values: CDR1 MNHEY, CDR2 SMNVEV (reference sequence). The CDR3 has 16 residues. The chain's CDR3 is CASSPRQISSNQPQHF. CDR3 nucleotide sequence: TGTGCCAGCTCACCGCGGCAGATCTCCAGCAATCAGCCCCAGCATTTT.

The V gene is TRBV20-1, the J gene TRBJ2-7, with unresolved D. The CDR3 is 10 amino acids. Germline V lookup: CDR1 DFQATT, CDR2 SNEGSKA (reference sequence). The V gene lost 6 bases and the J gene lost 3 bases, with 6 bases spanning the gap. In nucleotides, the CDR3 is TGCAGTGCACAACTCTACGAGCAGTACTTC. It translates to CSAQLYEQYF.